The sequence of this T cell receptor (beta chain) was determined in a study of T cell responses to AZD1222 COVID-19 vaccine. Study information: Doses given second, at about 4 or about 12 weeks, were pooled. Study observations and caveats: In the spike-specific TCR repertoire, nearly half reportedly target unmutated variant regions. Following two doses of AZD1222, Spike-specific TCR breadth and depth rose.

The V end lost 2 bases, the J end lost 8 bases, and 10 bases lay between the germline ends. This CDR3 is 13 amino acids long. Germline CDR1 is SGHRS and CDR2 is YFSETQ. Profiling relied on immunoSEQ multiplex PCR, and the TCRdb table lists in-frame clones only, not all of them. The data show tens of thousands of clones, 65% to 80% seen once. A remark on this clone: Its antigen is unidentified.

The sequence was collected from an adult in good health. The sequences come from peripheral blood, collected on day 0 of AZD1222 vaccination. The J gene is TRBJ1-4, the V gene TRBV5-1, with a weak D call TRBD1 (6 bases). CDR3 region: CASSFSQGEKLFF. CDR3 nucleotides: TGCGCCAGCAGCTTTTCCCAGGGGGAAAAACTGTTTTTT.